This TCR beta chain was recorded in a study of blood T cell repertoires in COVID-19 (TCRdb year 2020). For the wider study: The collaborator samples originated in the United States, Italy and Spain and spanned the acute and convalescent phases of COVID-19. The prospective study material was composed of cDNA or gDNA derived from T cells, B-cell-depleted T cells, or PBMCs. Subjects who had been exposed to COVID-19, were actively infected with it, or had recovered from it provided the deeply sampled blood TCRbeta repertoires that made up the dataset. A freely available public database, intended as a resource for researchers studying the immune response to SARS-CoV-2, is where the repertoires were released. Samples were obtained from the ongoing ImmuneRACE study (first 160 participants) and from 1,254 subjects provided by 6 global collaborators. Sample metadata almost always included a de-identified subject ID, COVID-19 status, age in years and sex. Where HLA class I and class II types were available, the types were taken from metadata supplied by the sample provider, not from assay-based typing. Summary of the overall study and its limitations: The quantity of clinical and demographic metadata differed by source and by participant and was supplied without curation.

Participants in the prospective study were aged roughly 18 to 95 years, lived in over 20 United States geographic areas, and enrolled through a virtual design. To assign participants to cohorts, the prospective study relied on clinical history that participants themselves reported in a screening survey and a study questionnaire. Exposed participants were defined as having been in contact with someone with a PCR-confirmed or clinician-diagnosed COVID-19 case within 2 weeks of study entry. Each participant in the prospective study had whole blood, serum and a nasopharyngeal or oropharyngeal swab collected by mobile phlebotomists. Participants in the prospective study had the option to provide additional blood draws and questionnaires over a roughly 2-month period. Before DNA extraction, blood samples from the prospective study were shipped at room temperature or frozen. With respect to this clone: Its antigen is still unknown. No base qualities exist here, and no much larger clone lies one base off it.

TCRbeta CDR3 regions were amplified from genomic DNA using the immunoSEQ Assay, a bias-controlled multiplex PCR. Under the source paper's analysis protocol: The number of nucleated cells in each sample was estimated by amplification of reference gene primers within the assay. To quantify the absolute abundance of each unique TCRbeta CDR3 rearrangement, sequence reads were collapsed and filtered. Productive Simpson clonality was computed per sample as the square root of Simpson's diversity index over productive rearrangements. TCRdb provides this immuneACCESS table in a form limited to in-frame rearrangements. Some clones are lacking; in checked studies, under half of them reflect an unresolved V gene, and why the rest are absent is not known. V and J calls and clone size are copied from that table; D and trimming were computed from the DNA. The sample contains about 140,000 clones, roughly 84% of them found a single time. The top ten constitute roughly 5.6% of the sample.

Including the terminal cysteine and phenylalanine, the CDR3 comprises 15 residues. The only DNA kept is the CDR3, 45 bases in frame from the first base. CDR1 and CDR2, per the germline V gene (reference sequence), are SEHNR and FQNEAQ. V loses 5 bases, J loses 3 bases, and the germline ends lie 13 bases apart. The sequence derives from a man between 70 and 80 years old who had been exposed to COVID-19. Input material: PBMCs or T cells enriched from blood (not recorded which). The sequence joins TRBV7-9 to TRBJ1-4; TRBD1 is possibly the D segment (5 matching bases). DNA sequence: TGTGCCAGCAGCGGACGACAGTACTCTAATGAAAAACTGTTTTTT. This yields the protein CASSGRQYSNEKLFF.